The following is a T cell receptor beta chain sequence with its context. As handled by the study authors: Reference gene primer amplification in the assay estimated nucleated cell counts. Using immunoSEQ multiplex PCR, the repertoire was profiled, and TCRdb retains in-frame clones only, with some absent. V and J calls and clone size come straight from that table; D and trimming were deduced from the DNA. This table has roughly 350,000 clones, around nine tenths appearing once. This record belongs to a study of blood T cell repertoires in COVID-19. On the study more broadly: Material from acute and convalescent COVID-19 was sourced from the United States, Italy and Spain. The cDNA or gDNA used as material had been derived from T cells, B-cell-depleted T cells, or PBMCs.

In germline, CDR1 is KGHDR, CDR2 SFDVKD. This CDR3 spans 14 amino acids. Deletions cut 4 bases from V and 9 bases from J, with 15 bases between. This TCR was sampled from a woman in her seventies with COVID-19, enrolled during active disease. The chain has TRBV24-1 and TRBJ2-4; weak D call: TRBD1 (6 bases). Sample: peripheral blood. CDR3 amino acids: CATSETRDISIQYF. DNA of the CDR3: TGTGCCACCAGTGAAACCCGGGACATAAGCATTCAGTACTTC.